This is a list of T cell receptor beta chains from one sample in a study of blood T cells in healthy people across ages. Each CDR3 protein is one row after TCRdb ran MiXCR on the 5' RACE reads. This sample has about 1.4 million distinct CDR3 sequences, with roughly 64% found just once. Sample: blood. These receptors all come from a man aged 18 to 29 in good health. Each CDR3 is given with its conserved first and last residue. D genes are given only for firm matches. Clone size is given for some rows only: seen once, a few or many times, or a class if the clone is expanded.

-	TRBV4-2	TRBJ1-6	-	TGTGCCGGCAGCCAAGATCCGGCAGGGAACTATAATTCACCCCTCCACTTT	CAGSQDPAGNYNSPLHF
-	TRBV12-3/TRBV12-4	TRBJ2-7	-	TGTGCCAGCAGTTTAGGTGCCCCCTCCTACGAGCAGTACTTC	CASSLGAPSYEQYF
TRBD1	TRBV7-2	TRBJ1-2	few	TGTGCCAGCAGCTTAGCGTTACAGGGGAGAATACAATATGGCTACACCTTC	CASSLALQGRIQYGYTF
-	TRBV4-1	TRBJ1-2	-	TGCGCCAGCAGCCTCAGACCCCCAGTTTCAGGGGGCTACACCTTC	CASSLRPPVSGGYTF
-	TRBV29-1	TRBJ2-1	few	TGCAGCGTTGAAGATTGGGGGTTTACCTACAATGAGCAGTTCTTC	CSVEDWGFTYNEQFF
TRBD2	TRBV7-8	TRBJ2-3	once	TGTGCCAGCAGCGCCACTAGCGGGAGCTACACAGATACGCAGTATTTT	CASSATSGSYTDTQYF
TRBD2	TRBV11-2	TRBJ2-7	few	TGTGCCAGCAGCTCCTTTAGCGGGAGGGCCGGGTACGAGCAGTACTTC	CASSSFSGRAGYEQYF
-	TRBV20-1	TRBJ1-2	few	TGCAGTGCTAGAGATCTGGGGGCTAACTATGGCTACACCTTC	CSARDLGANYGYTF
TRBD1	TRBV7-2	TRBJ2-1	once	TGTGCCAGCAGCGAGACAGGGGGCGCAGAGACCCAGTTCTTC	CASSETGGAETQFF
TRBD1	TRBV28	TRBJ1-1	-	TGTGCCAGCAGTCCCCCCGGGACAGGGGGCACTGAAGCTTTCTTT	CASSPPGTGGTEAFF
TRBD1	TRBV28	TRBJ1-2	-	TGTGCCAGCGGACCACAGGGGCTCCCACTTTATGGCTACACCTTC	CASGPQGLPLYGYTF
TRBD2	TRBV4-1	TRBJ2-7	few	TGCGCCAGCAGCCACTGGGGGGGAGCTACCTACGAGCAGTACTTC	CASSHWGGATYEQYF
-	TRBV3-1	TRBJ2-3	-	TGTGCCAGCAGCCCCCGCGCCCTGGGGTACGATACGCAGTATTTT	CASSPRALGYDTQYF
-	TRBV6-2/TRBV6-3	TRBJ1-1	-	TGTGCCAGCAGTTACCTATTGACTGATATGAATGAAGCTTTCTTT	CASSYLLTDMNEAFF
-	TRBV10-3	TRBJ1-3	-	TGTGCCATCAGCCCTCAGGGATTCGCTGGAAACACCATATATTTT	CAISPQGFAGNTIYF
-	TRBV5-1	TRBJ1-1	few	TGCGCCAGCAGCACCTCAGGGGAAGCTTTCTTT	CASSTSGEAFF
TRBD2	TRBV11-2	TRBJ2-1	-	TGTGCCAGCAGCTTCAGGTCTAGCGGGAACAATGAGCAGTTCTTC	CASSFRSSGNNEQFF
-	TRBV4-1	TRBJ2-7	-	TGCGCCAGCAGCCAAGTACGACAGGCAGCCTACGAGCAGTACTTC	CASSQVRQAAYEQYF
-	TRBV12-5	TRBJ2-1	few	TGTGCTAGTGATTTTACGGCTAGCGCCTACAATGAGCAGTTCTTC	CASDFTASAYNEQFF
-	TRBV4-3	TRBJ1-5	-	TGCGCCAGCAGCCAAGATCTGAGGGCCTACAATCAGCCCCAGCATTTT	CASSQDLRAYNQPQHF
-	TRBV4-3	TRBJ2-7	few	TGCGCCAGCAGCCAAGAGGGGGATTCGTTCTACGAGCAGTACTTC	CASSQEGDSFYEQYF
-	TRBV4-1	TRBJ2-5	-	TGCGCCAGCAGCCAAGATGATAGGCCGGAGACCCAGTACTTC	CASSQDDRPETQYF
TRBD1	TRBV4-3	TRBJ2-4	-	TGCACCAGCGGACAGGGAGACATTCAGTACTTC	CTSGQGDIQYF